Listed below are T cell receptor beta chains from one sample, sequenced in a study of blood T cell repertoires in COVID-19. The protocol was immunoSEQ multiplex PCR, while the TCRdb copy is restricted to in-frame clones and leaves out a portion. The sample shows approximately 80,000 clones, approximately 88% of them seen only once. The sequenced sample was peripheral blood. The receptors here all came from a human donor in a cohort sampled during active COVID-19. CDR3s leave out the opening cysteine and the closing phenylalanine or tryptophan.

V: TRBV12-3/TRBV12-4; CDR3: ASSFSGYTEAF
V: TRBV5-4; CDR3: ASSSVLGGPRGESSHIY
V: TRBV7-2; CDR3: ASSPQGPDTQY
V: TRBV19; CDR3: ASSISGTGRFGYGYT
V: TRBV5-1; CDR3: ASSLELAGNSDTQY
V: TRBV5-1; CDR3: ASSSDFYEQY
V: TRBV4-2; CDR3: ASSQGTQQGRETQY
V: TRBV6-4; CDR3: ASSTGGWSNQPQH
V: TRBV6-2/TRBV6-3; CDR3: ASSYSGAYEQY
V: TRBV10-3; CDR3: AISAAVSSYEQY
V: TRBV7-6; CDR3: ASSPPHEPGASYEQY
V: TRBV6-2/TRBV6-3; CDR3: ASSYGQGIDYGYT
V: TRBV5-1; CDR3: ASSLALGGETQY
V: TRBV3-1/TRBV3-2; CDR3: ASSQGDYTDTQY
V: TRBV19; CDR3: ASSTDRGKGTDTQY
V: TRBV6-5; CDR3: ASLVVGTKKLF
V: TRBV9; CDR3: ASSVLTGVQETQY
V: TRBV18; CDR3: ASSREQGVTEAF
V: TRBV6-4; CDR3: ASSDLYTGELF
V: TRBV10-3; CDR3: AISEPGEAGAIQETQY
V: TRBV5-1; CDR3: ASSLRREGLAGGGYEQY
V: TRBV19; CDR3: ASSTTRGHPDTQY
V: TRBV4-1; CDR3: ASSQDSVAKNIQY
V: TRBV4-3; CDR3: ASSQGLAGATGELF
V: TRBV6-2/TRBV6-3; CDR3: ASSGDRAYEQY
V: TRBV19; CDR3: ASSILAEVHNEQF
V: TRBV11-1; CDR3: ASSIPGAGRYGYT
V: TRBV30; CDR3: AWIQGHRGGYEQY
V: TRBV19; CDR3: ASSVDRAQPQH
V: TRBV7-9; CDR3: ASSLEGSTDTQY
V: TRBV4-3; CDR3: ASSQERGAYEQY
V: TRBV10-1; CDR3: ASRGVRGGSYEQY
V: TRBV7-7; CDR3: ASSLFLAGGETQY
V: TRBV4-2; CDR3: ASSQVGTGGSYEQY
V: TRBV7-8; CDR3: ASSLSGAINQPQH
V: TRBV27; CDR3: ASRLTGGYVNEKLF
V: TRBV28; CDR3: ASSSTGTGGYEQF